This T cell receptor (beta chain) was observed in a study of OX40 agonist ivuxolimab in advanced cancers. With regard to the full study: The costimulatory receptor OX40 (CD134) was targeted by ivuxolimab, a fully human IgG2 agonistic monoclonal antibody. Patients were allowed to have had prior anti-PD-1, anti-PD-L1 or anti-CTLA-4 therapy, and approximately 37% of the dose-escalation patients had been treated with checkpoint inhibitors. Partial responses occurred in three dose-escalation patients, of whom one had hepatocellular carcinoma and two had cutaneous melanoma. The paper describes the monotherapy dose-escalation part (N of about 52 patients) of the phase I trial of ivuxolimab. Intravenous ivuxolimab was administered to patients every 2 weeks at six dose levels: 0.01, 0.1, 0.3, 1.5, 3 and 10 mg/kg. In the dose-escalation cohort, more than 75% of patients were male, and the mean age was about 55 years, with a range of about 20 to 90. Among the approximately 50 dose-escalation patients, approximately 20 had hepatocellular carcinoma, approximately 15 melanoma, 9 renal cell carcinoma and 9 head and neck cancer. The point of sequencing TCRbeta in the periphery was to test whether ivuxolimab changed TCR sequence diversity and drove clonal T-cell expansion.

What the work shows at the level of the full study, not this receptor alone: After ivuxolimab, CD8+ T cells had more expanded clones than CD4+ T cells on average. In the 0.1-3.0 mg/kg groups, partial responders were among the patients with the lowest normalized peripheral clonal expansion, particularly in CD8+ T cells. Low levels of normalized T-cell clonal expansion were also shown by some nonresponding patients. The antigen specificity of the peripheral T cells that underwent clonal expansion was not determined. At doses of 0.1 to 3.0 mg/kg, clonal expansion of both CD4+ and CD8+ blood T cells was observed from baseline to week 6.

The junction shows trimming of 1 base on V and 0 bases on J, plus 9 bases between the germline ends. The CDR3 sequence holds 15 residues, the cysteine and phenylalanine included. Only CDR3 DNA remains: 45 bases, in frame from the first base. The germline V gene specifies KGHSH as CDR1 and LQKENI as CDR2. For sequencing of the TCRbeta CDR3 region, genomic DNA was extracted from the sorted cells. The immunoSEQ Assay was used for sequencing of TCRbeta CDR3 regions. TCRdb's version of the immuneACCESS table is confined to in-frame rearrangements and falls short of the full clone set. An unresolved V gene accounts for under half of the shortfall where checked; the remainder is of unknown origin. The sample includes nearly 80,000 clones, with 90% to 95% observed a single time. The ten biggest clones cover around a tenth of the sample. Patients with a history of autoimmune disease or receiving systemic immunosuppression were excluded from the trial. Peripheral blood for TCR sequencing was collected from all dose cohorts at baseline, on cycle 4 day 1, and on cycle 7 day 1. The samples were taken from a phase I, first-in-human, multicenter, open-label dose-escalation trial of ivuxolimab. Adults with locally advanced or metastatic head and neck squamous cell, hepatocellular, melanoma or renal cell carcinoma were enrolled in the trial. Before TCR sequencing, CD4+ T cells and CD8+ T cells were sorted from peripheral blood as separate populations.

Only one count was recorded for this clone. Its cognate antigen has yet to be identified. The input lacks base qualities; no much larger clone sits a single base away. This receptor chain uses TRBV18 and TRBJ2-5; the D gene cannot be named for sure. The receptor comes from an adult with an advanced solid tumor such as melanoma, head and neck, liver or kidney cancer. Sequenced material: CD4+ or CD8+ T cells sorted from blood, taken in a trial of the OX40 agonist ivuxolimab. The DNA sequence is as follows: TGTGCCAGCTCACCACAAGTCCCCGACCAAGAGACCCAGTACTTC. It is translated as CASSPQVPDQETQYF.